The present T cell receptor (beta chain) was sequenced within a study of blood T cell repertoires in COVID-19 (dated by TCRdb to the early 2020s). For context, the study as a whole: Samples covering the acute and convalescent phases of COVID-19 were provided by collaborators in the United States, Italy and Spain. Deeply sampled blood TCRbeta repertoires from subjects exposed to, actively infected with, or recovered from COVID-19 were included in the dataset. Samples came from the ongoing ImmuneRACE study (first 160 participants) plus 1,254 subjects from 6 global collaborators. Sample metadata almost always included a de-identified subject ID, COVID-19 status, age in years and sex. The material from the prospective study consisted of cDNA or gDNA derived from T cells, B-cell-depleted T cells, or PBMCs. Where HLA class I and class II types were available, the types were taken from metadata supplied by the sample provider, not from assay-based typing. The repertoires were released in a freely available public database intended as a resource for research on the immune response to SARS-CoV-2.

This clone was seen only once. The antigen this receptor binds is unknown. No much larger clone is present one base from it, and per-base qualities are unavailable. Study-wide conclusions, independent of this receptor: Clinical and demographic metadata were provided uncurated, with the amount varying by source and participant.

Each collaborating institution followed its own protocols to collect whole blood in K2EDTA tubes. For TCRbeta analysis, collaborators shipped samples in one of three forms: frozen whole blood, isolated PBMCs, or DNA extracted from either of those sample types. TCRbeta CDR3 regions were amplified from genomic DNA by means of the immunoSEQ Assay, a bias-controlled multiplex PCR. The original methods were these. Nucleated cell counts per sample were estimated from amplification of reference gene primers within the assay. To quantify the absolute abundance of each unique TCRbeta CDR3 rearrangement, sequence reads were collapsed and filtered. For each sample, productive Simpson clonality was calculated by taking the square root of Simpson's diversity index across productive rearrangements. Drawn from immuneACCESS, this table holds only the in-frame rearrangements with V and J called that TCRdb kept. Clones are partly lost; checked studies trace under half to an unresolved V gene and leave the rest unexplained. V and J calls plus clone size are reproduced from that table; the DNA served to infer D and trimming. This sample holds 65,000 to 75,000 clones; 90% were observed only once. The ten largest clones add up to 1.4% to 1.5% of the sample.

The germline V gene supplies CDR1 MNHEY and CDR2 SVGAGI. The cysteine opens and the phenylalanine closes a CDR3 of 15 amino acids. Solely the CDR3 DNA is kept, with 45 bases framed from the first base. V is pared back by 7 bases and J by 5 bases, with 21 bases lying between the germline termini. The chain is assembled from TRBV6-5 and TRBJ2-7, and the D gene may be TRBD2, 6 bases matching. Sequencing was performed on peripheral blood. The receptor was derived from a man aged 45-65 years with acute or convalescent COVID-19. The DNA is as follows: TGTGCCAGCATGAGGAGGGAGGAATACGGCGACGAGCAGTACTTC. Its protein product is CASMRREEYGDEQYF.